A single T cell receptor beta chain is shown here with its context. The sample comes from a study of blood T cell repertoires in COVID-19. Study background: Collection of acute and convalescent COVID-19 samples took place in the United States, Italy and Spain. From T cells, B-cell-depleted T cells, or PBMCs came the material, which was cDNA or gDNA.

As handled by the study authors: Reference gene primers were amplified, and this amplification served to estimate nucleated cell counts. TCRdb keeps only in-frame clones here, not all; method: immunoSEQ multiplex PCR. Clonal size and the V and J genes are those of that table, whereas D and trimming came from the DNA. The top ten hold approximately 5% of the sample, which has about 220,000 clones, around 86% seen once. The specimen sequenced was peripheral blood. The clonotype originates from a human donor in a cohort sampled during active COVID-19.

Here the CDR3 DNA reads TGCAGCTGTCTAGCGGGAGCGTTTGAGCAGTTCTTC. It yields the protein CSCLAGAFEQFF. The chain joins TRBV29-1 to TRBJ2-1; 10 nucleotides line up with TRBD2. The CDR3 length is 12 residues. V gave up 8 bases and J gave up 9 bases; unmatched junction bases: 7. Germline V lookup: CDR1 SQVTM, CDR2 ANQGSEA.